These 17 T cell receptor beta chains were sequenced from one sample in a study of shared clonotypes between healthy human individuals. The repertoire was sequenced with immunoSEQ multiplex PCR; TCRdb's copy has only in-frame clones and lacks some. The sample holds around 940,000 clones, 70% to 85% seen once. Sequencing was carried out using memory CD4+ T cells sorted from blood. Subset denoted: CD45RA-negative fraction. Receptors were obtained from a man in his late teens or twenties in good health.

The rearrangement links TRBV15 to TRBJ1-5, with 10 positions matching TRBD1. V lost 3 bases and J lost 1; bases outside the gene matches: 6. This CDR3 is built from 17 residues. Germline lookup yields CDR1 LNHNV and CDR2 YYDKDF (reference sequence). The CDR3 nucleotides read TGTGCCACCAGCAGTGGGACAGGGGTTTCGAGCAATCAGCCCCAGCATTTT. Translation: CATSSGTGVSSNQPQHF.

With regard to this clone: A read error is the likely source, as a far larger clone sits one nucleotide away. This same CDR3 is encoded by further DNA sequences in the sample. The rearrangement joins TRBV27 to TRBJ1-1; D unclear. Germline assignment: CDR1 MNHEY and CDR2 SMNVEV (reference sequence). This CDR3 contains 13 residues. V shed 3 bases and J shed 1 base, with 6 bases lying between them. CDR3 loop: CASSFTGNTEAFF. In DNA form, the CDR3 reads TGTGCCAGCAGTTTTACGGGGAACACTGAAGCTTTCTTT.

The J gene is TRBJ2-7, the V gene TRBV9; a weak D match, TRBD2 (6 bases). V gave up 3 bases and J gave up 6 bases, with 19 bases separating them. CDR1 and CDR2 from the germline V gene are SGDLS and YYNGEE. The CDR3 consists of 15 residues. For the CDR3, the DNA is TGTGCCAGCAGCGCCCGGGACTTCGGAGGCTCCGAGCAGTACTTC. Its protein is CASSARDFGGSEQYF.

V is TRBV11-2 and J is TRBJ2-1; 7 bases are shared with TRBD1. Germline V gene sequence: CDR1 SGHAT, CDR2 FQNNGV. There are 15 residues in the CDR3. Trimming at V came to 5 bases and at J to 7 bases, leaving 11 bases not matched to a gene. The chain's CDR3 is CASSPPGTVWNEQFF. The DNA for the CDR3 is TGTGCCAGCAGCCCTCCCGGGACAGTATGGAATGAGCAGTTCTTC.

V and J are TRBV7-3 and TRBJ2-2, with 7 bases lining up with TRBD1. Germline CDR1 and CDR2: SGHTA and FQGTGA. Unmatched junction bases numbered 3, after V lost 3 bases and J lost 5 bases. The CDR3 totals 14 residues. CDR3 protein: CASSLKQGTGELFF. In DNA, the CDR3 is TGTGCCAGCAGCTTGAAACAGGGGACCGGGGAGCTGTTTTTT.

J is TRBJ1-4 and V is TRBV5-6; D may be TRBD1 (5 bases). With 0 bases removed from V and 4 bases from J, the gap between germline ends came to 10 bases. The CDR3 loop spans 15 amino acids. Germline loops: CDR1 SGHDT, CDR2 YYEEEE. The DNA for the CDR3 is TGTGCCAGCAGCTTGGCCGGGACGGGTAATGAAAAACTGTTTTTT. Protein product: CASSLAGTGNEKLFF.

The rearrangement joins TRBV30 to TRBJ2-3; 12 bases map to TRBD2. The CDR3 covers 16 residues. V was pared by 2 bases and J by 3 bases, with 6 bases of the junction left unmatched. Germline-derived CDR1 and CDR2 are GTSNPN and SVGIG (reference sequence). The CDR3 bases are TGTGCCTGGAGTACCGCTAGCGGGGGGGATACAGATACGCAGTATTTT. Translating gives CAWSTASGGDTDTQYF.

The chain recombines TRBV6-1 with TRBJ1-6; D is unresolved. CDR3 size: 14 residues. The V and J ends lost 2 bases and 8 bases respectively, with 10 bases between them. Germline CDR1 is MNHNS and CDR2 is SASEGT. The CDR3 DNA follows: TGTGCCAGCAGTGAAACGTGGAAGGATTCACCCCTCCACTTT. It translates to CASSETWKDSPLHF.

V is TRBV21-1 and J is TRBJ2-2; the table's D gene call, TRBD1, was not cross checked with the DNA. TRBV21-1 constitutes a pseudogene. The CDR3 is 14 amino acids. CDR3: CASRTGAGTGELFF. The CDR3, as DNA: TGTGCCAGCAGGACAGGGGCGGGCACCGGGGAGCTGTTTTTT.

The rearrangement uses TRBV30 and TRBJ1-2; maybe TRBD1 (6 bases). CDR1 GTSNPN and CDR2 SVGIG come from the germline V gene (reference sequence). The V end lost 3 bases, the J end lost 5 bases, and 13 bases lay between the germline ends. The CDR3 is 13 amino acids. The CDR3 coding sequence is TGTGCCTGGAGCCCCGGACAGCAGTATGGCTACACCTTC. This sequence encodes CAWSPGQQYGYTF.

As for this clone: This specimen includes other DNA sequences encoding the same CDR3. In DNA form, the CDR3 reads TGTGCCAGCAGTTCCCCGGGACAGGGGGCGTACGAGCAGTACTTC. It translates to CASSSPGQGAYEQYF. J is TRBJ2-7 and V is TRBV28, with 12 bases fitting TRBD1. V gave up 4 bases and J gave up 4 bases; unmatched junction bases: 5. This CDR3 is built from 15 residues. Germline CDR1 is MDHEN and CDR2 is SYDVKM. Looking up the rest from reference TRBV28 and TRBJ2-7 gives the full variable domain: DVKVTQSSRYLVKRTGEKVFLECVQDMDHENMFWYRQDPGLGLRLIYFSYDVKMKEKGDIPEGYSVSREKKERFSLILESASTNQTSMYLCASSSPGQGAYEQYFGPGTRLTVT.

The chain combines TRBV7-2 with TRBJ1-1; D perhaps matches TRBD1 (5 bases). This CDR3 is 13 amino acids long. Germline assignment: CDR1 SGHTA and CDR2 FQGNSA. V lost 6 bases, J lost 1 base, and 9 bases lay in between. Here the CDR3 reads CASREGTNTEAFF. The CDR3 DNA reads TGTGCCAGCAGAGAGGGGACGAACACTGAAGCTTTCTTT. The complete variable domain, with remaining parts taken from reference TRBV7-2 and TRBJ1-1, reads GAGVSQSPSNKVTEKGKDVELRCDPISGHTALYWYRQSLGQGLEFLIYFQGNSAPDKSGLPSDRFSAERTGGSVSTLTIQRTQQEDSAVYLCASREGTNTEAFFGQGTRLTVV.

The chain is built from TRBV9 and TRBJ2-2, with a tentative D call TRBD1 (5 bases). The germline V gene has CDR1 SGDLS and CDR2 YYNGEE. The V gene lost 3 bases and the J gene lost 5 bases, with 8 bases spanning the gap. The length of the CDR3 is 13 residues. The CDR3 coding sequence is TGTGCCAGCAGCGCCCAGGGAACCGGGGAGCTGTTTTTT. Its protein is CASSAQGTGELFF.

This clone was detected only a few times. V is TRBV10-3 and J is TRBJ1-6, with TRBD1 as a possible D gene (5 bases). This CDR3 comprises 15 residues. From germline, CDR1 is ENHRY and CDR2 SYGVKD. V was clipped by 6 bases and J by 5 bases, with 14 bases between them. CDR3 region: CAIRGYGDDNSPLHF. The DNA of the CDR3 is TGTGCCATCAGGGGGTATGGGGACGATAATTCACCCCTCCACTTT.

This chain uses TRBV2 with TRBJ1-6, with D tentatively TRBD1 (5 bases). Germline assignment: CDR1 SNHLY and CDR2 FYNNEI. The CDR3 length is 12 residues. V dropped 6 bases and J dropped 9 bases, with 9 bases sitting between them. The chain's CDR3 is CASRGAFSPLHF. The CDR3 nucleotides are TGTGCCAGCAGAGGGGCATTTTCACCCCTCCACTTT.

This chain uses TRBV6-1 with TRBJ2-3; 8 bases agree with TRBD2. J lost 3 bases, V lost 3 bases, and 5 bases had no gene match. Germline V gene sequence: CDR1 MNHNS, CDR2 SASEGT. The CDR3 length is 15 residues. The CDR3 DNA reads TGTGCCAGCAGTGATCCTGGACTAGCAACAGATACGCAGTATTTT. Amino acids: CASSDPGLATDTQYF.

V usage is TRBV6-5 and J usage is TRBJ1-4; maybe TRBD1 (6 bases). The CDR3 is made up of 14 amino acids. V lost 9 bases and J 3 bases, leaving 14 bases between the germline ends. Germline V gene sequence: CDR1 MNHEY, CDR2 SVGAGI. The CDR3 DNA sequence: TGTGCCAGAACCTACAGGGCCCCTAATGAAAAACTGTTTTTT. Encoded protein: CARTYRAPNEKLFF.